This T cell receptor beta chain appears in the sequencing data of a study of cytomegalovirus exposure and HLA in healthy donors. Study-wide findings and caveats: In vitro testing confirmed a few CMV-associated chains as specific for CMV antigens.

V lost 6 bases and J lost 1, with 9 bases in between. CDR1 is MNHEY and CDR2 is SVGAGI in the germline V gene. The CDR3 runs 14 residues. This clone was seen a few times. Its antigen is unknown. Primers: 60 Vbeta forward and 13 Jbeta reverse. Sequencing was performed with immunoSEQ multiplex PCR; in TCRdb, only in-frame clones are kept and a portion is missing. The sample consists of 180,000 or so clones, 65% to 85% of them appearing once. Material: PBMCs. The chain employs TRBV6-5 and TRBJ1-4; D perhaps matches TRBD1 (6 bases). The receptor comes from a woman aged 45-65 years in good health and CMV-seropositive. The CDR3 bases are TGTGCCAGCAGACTAGGGGGAACTAATGAAAAACTGTTTTTT. Amino acids: CASRLGGTNEKLFF.